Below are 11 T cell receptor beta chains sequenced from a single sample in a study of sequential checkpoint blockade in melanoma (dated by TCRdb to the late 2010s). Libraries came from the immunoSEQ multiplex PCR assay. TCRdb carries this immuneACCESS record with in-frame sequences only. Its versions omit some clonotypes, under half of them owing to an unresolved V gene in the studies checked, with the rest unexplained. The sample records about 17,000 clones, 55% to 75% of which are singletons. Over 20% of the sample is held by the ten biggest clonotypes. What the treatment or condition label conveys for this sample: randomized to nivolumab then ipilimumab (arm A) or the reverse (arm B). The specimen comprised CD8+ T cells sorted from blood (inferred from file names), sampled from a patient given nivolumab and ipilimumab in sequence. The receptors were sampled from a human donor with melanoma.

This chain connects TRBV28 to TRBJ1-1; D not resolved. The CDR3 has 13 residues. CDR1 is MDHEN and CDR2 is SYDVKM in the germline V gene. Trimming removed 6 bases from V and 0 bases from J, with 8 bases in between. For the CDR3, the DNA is TGTGCCAGCAGCTCCGGGGTGAACACTGAAGCTTTCTTT. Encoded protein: CASSSGVNTEAFF.

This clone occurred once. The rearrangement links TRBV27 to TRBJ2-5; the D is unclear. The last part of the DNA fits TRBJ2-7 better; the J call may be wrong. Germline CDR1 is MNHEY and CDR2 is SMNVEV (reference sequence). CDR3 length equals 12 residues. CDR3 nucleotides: TGTGCCAGTTTTGACTCCTCCTACGAGCAGTACTTC. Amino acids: CASFDSSYEQYF.

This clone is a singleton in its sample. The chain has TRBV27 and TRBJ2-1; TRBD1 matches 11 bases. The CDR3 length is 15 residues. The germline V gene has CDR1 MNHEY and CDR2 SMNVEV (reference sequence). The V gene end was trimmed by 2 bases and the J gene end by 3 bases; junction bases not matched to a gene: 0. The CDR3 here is CASSLGTGGYNEQFF. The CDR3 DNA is TGTGCCAGCAGTTTAGGGACAGGGGGCTACAATGAGCAGTTCTTC.

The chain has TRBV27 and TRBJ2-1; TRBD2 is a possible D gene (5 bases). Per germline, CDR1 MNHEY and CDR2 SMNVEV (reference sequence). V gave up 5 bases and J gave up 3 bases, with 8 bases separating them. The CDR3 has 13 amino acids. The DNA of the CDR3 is TGTGCCAGCAGTGGACTTAACTACAATGAGCAGTTCTTC. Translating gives CASSGLNYNEQFF.

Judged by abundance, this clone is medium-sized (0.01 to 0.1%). The CDR3 reads CARSQGTLYGYTF. The CDR3 DNA sequence: TGTGCCAGATCACAGGGGACCCTCTATGGCTACACCTTC. The V call is TRBV2, the J call TRBJ1-2, with 7 positions matching TRBD1. This CDR3 region has 13 residues. V shed 9 bases and J 4 bases; nucleotides not matched to a gene: 8. The germline CDR1 and CDR2 sequences are SNHLY and FYNNEI.

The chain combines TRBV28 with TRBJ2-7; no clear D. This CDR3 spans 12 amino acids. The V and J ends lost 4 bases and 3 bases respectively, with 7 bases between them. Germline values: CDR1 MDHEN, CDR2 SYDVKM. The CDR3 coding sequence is TGTGCCAGCAGTTATACTCGCTACGAGCAGTACTTC. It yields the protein CASSYTRYEQYF.

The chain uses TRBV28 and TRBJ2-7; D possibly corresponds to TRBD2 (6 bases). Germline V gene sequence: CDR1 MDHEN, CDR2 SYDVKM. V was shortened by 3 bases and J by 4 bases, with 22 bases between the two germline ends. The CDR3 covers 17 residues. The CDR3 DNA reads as TGTGCCAGCAGTTTTCGGGTTCAGGCCGGGGGTTTTTACGAGCAGTACTTC. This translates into CASSFRVQAGGFYEQYF.

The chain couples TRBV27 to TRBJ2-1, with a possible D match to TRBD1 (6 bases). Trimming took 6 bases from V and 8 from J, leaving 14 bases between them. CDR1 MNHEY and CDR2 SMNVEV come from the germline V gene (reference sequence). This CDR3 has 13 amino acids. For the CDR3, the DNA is TGTGCCAGCAGGGACAGCCCGGGCGATGAGCAGTTCTTC. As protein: CASRDSPGDEQFF.

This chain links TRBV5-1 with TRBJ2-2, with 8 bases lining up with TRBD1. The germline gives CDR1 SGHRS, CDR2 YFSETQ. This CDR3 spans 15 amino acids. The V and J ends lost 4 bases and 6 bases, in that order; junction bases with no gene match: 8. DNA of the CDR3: TGCGCCAGCAGCGGCGGACAGGGACAGGCCGGGGAGCTGTTTTTT. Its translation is CASSGGQGQAGELFF.

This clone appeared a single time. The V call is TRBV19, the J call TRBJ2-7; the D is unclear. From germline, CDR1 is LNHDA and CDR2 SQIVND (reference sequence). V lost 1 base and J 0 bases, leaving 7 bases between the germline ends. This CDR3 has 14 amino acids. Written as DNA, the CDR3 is TGTGCCAGTAGTATAGGCGTAAGCTCCTACGAGCAGTACTTC. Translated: CASSIGVSSYEQYF.

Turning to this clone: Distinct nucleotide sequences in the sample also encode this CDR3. CDR3 amino acids: CASSYSGSYGYTF. The CDR3 DNA follows: TGTGCCAGCAGTTACTCTGGCAGCTATGGCTACACCTTC. The chain has TRBV6-5 and TRBJ1-2; no definite D call. This CDR3 spans 13 amino acids. Germline V CDR1 and CDR2: MNHEY, SVGAGI. Trimming cost V 0 bases and J 4 bases, with 6 bases left between them.